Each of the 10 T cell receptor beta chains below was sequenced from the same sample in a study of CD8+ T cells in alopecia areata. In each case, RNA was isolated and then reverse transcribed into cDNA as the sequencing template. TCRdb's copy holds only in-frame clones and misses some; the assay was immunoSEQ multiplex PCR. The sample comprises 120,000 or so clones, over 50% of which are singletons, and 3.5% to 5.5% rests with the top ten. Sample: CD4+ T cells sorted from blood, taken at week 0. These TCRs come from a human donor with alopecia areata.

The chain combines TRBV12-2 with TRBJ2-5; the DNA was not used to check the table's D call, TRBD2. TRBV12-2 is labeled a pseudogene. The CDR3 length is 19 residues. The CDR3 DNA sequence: TGTGCAAGTCGCTCCTGGACGCGAGCGGGGGGCTTGCATCAAGAGACCCAGTACTTC. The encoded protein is CASRSWTRAGGLHQETQYF.

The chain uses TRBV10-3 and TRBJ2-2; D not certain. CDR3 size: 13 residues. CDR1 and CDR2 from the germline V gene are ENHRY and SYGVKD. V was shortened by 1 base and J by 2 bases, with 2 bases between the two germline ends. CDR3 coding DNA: TGTGCCATCAGTGAGTTAAACACCGGGGAGCTGTTTTTT. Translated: CAISELNTGELFF.

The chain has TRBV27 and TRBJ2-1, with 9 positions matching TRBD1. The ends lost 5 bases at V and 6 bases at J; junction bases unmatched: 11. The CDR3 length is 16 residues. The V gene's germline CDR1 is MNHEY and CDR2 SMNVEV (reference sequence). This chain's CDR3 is CASSTPSGQGSNEQFF. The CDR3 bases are TGTGCCAGCAGTACTCCCTCGGGACAGGGATCCAATGAGCAGTTCTTC.

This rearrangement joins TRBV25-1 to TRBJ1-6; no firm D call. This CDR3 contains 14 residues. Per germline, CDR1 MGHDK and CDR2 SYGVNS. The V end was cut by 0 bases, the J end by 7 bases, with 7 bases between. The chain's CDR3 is CASSEYRMNSPLHF. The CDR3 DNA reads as TGTGCCAGCAGTGAATACCGAATGAATTCACCCCTCCACTTT.

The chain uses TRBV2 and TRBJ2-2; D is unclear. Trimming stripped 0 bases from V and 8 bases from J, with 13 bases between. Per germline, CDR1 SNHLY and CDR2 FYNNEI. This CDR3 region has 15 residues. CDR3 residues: CASSEADTSLGELFF. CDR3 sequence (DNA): TGTGCCAGCAGTGAAGCAGATACTTCGCTGGGGGAGCTGTTTTTT.

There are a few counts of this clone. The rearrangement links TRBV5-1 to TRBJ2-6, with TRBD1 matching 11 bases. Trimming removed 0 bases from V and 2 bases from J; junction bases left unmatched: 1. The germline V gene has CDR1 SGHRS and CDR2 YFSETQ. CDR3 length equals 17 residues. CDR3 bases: TGCGCCAGCAGCTTGGCGGGACAGGGGGCTGGGGCCAACGTCCTGACTTTC. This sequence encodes CASSLAGQGAGANVLTF. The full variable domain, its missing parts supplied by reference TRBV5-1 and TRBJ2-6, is KAGVTQTPRYLIKTRGQQVTLSCSPISGHRSVSWYQQTPGQGLQFLFEYFSETQRNKGNFPGRFSGRQFSNSRSEMNVSTLELGDSALYLCASSLAGQGAGANVLTFGAGSRLTVL.

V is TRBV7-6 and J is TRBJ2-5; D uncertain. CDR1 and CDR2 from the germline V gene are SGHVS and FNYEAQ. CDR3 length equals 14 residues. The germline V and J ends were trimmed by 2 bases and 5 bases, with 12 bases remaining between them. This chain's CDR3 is CASSLSPGRETQYF. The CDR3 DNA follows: TGTGCCAGCAGCTTATCTCCGGGCCGGGAGACCCAGTACTTC.

The CDR3 loop is CASSHKLPGRGVTDGYTF. CDR3 in DNA: TGTGCCAGCAGCCATAAACTTCCGGGACGGGGGGTTACGGATGGCTACACCTTC. The chain couples TRBV27 to TRBJ1-2; D perhaps matches TRBD1 (5 bases). This CDR3 is 18 amino acids long. V lost 6 bases and J 6 bases, leaving 29 bases between the germline ends. The germline V gene has CDR1 MNHEY and CDR2 SMNVEV (reference sequence).

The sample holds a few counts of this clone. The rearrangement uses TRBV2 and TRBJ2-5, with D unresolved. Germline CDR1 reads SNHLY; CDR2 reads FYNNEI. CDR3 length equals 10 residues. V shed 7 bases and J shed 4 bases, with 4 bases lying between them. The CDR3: CASTRETQYF. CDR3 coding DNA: TGTGCCAGCACTAGAGAGACCCAGTACTTC.

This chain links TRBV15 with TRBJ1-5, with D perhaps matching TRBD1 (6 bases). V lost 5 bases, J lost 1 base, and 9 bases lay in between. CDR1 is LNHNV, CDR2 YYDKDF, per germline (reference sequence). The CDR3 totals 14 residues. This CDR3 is CATSGQNSNQPQHF. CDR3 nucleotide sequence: TGTGCCACCAGCGGACAGAACAGCAATCAGCCCCAGCATTTT. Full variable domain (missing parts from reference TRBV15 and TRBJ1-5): DAMVIQNPRYQVTQFGKPVTLSCSQTLNHNVMYWYQQKSSQAPKLLFHYYDKDFNNEADTPDNFQSRRPNTSFCFLDIRSPGLGDTAMYLCATSGQNSNQPQHFGDGTRLSIL.